The next 13 T cell receptor beta chains were all read from a single sample in a study of blood T cell repertoires in COVID-19. Generated by immunoSEQ multiplex PCR, the TCRdb table keeps only in-frame clones and is missing some. The sample lists some 380,000 clones; over 75% were seen once. Material for sequencing was PBMCs or T cells enriched from blood (not recorded which). The receptors here all came from a man in his thirties or forties who had recovered from COVID-19.

The rearrangement links TRBV12-5 to TRBJ1-1; possibly TRBD1 for D (5 bases). Trimming left V 6 bases short and J 8 bases short, with 16 bases between. Looked up from germline, CDR1 is LGHNT and CDR2 is FRNRAP. This CDR3 is 13 amino acids long. CDR3 region: CASGRGGWWEAFF. The CDR3 DNA reads as TGTGCTAGTGGCCGGGGGGGATGGTGGGAAGCTTTCTTT.

This chain uses TRBV2 with TRBJ2-5, with TRBD2 as a possible D gene (5 bases). Germline-derived CDR1 and CDR2 are SNHLY and FYNNEI. This CDR3 comprises 11 residues. V was shortened by 4 bases and J by 7 bases, with 7 bases between the two germline ends. Here the CDR3 DNA reads TGTGCCAGCAGTGGAGGAGGGACCCAGTACTTC. It encodes CASSGGGTQYF.

This chain connects TRBV7-8 to TRBJ2-6, with 12 bases that match TRBD1. From germline, CDR1 is SGHVS and CDR2 FQNEAQ. V lost 5 bases, J lost 3 bases, and 8 bases stayed unmatched. The CDR3 length is 18 residues. CDR3 region: CASSHRDRGRVGANVLTF. The CDR3 nucleotides are TGTGCCAGCAGCCATCGGGACAGGGGGCGTGTTGGGGCCAACGTCCTGACTTTC.

V is TRBV30 and J is TRBJ2-1, with TRBD2 matching 13 bases. V was clipped by 2 bases and J by 9 bases; unmatched bases: 7. This CDR3 comprises 15 residues. The germline gives CDR1 GTSNPN, CDR2 SVGIG (reference sequence). For the CDR3, the DNA is TGTGCCTGGAGTTCTGGACTAGCGGGGGCGGGTGAGCAGTTCTTC. Translating it yields CAWSSGLAGAGEQFF.

This chain uses TRBV5-1 with TRBJ2-7; no clear D. V was clipped by 0 bases and J by 0 bases, with 7 bases between them. Per germline, CDR1 SGHRS and CDR2 YFSETQ. The CDR3 extends over 14 amino acids. CDR3 loop: CASSLDGGSYEQYF. For the CDR3, the DNA is TGCGCCAGCAGCTTGGACGGTGGCTCCTACGAGCAGTACTTC. Based on the CDR3 plus reference TRBV5-1 and TRBJ2-7, the full variable domain is KAGVTQTPRYLIKTRGQQVTLSCSPISGHRSVSWYQQTPGQGLQFLFEYFSETQRNKGNFPGRFSGRQFSNSRSEMNVSTLELGDSALYLCASSLDGGSYEQYFGPGTRLTVT.

The chain employs TRBV7-3 and TRBJ2-6, with 10 nucleotides matching TRBD1. The CDR3 has 19 residues. Germline values: CDR1 SGHTA, CDR2 FQGTGA. Losses at the gene ends were 3 bases for V and 0 bases for J; bases not matched to a gene: 8. The CDR3 reads CASSFPGQGVFSGANVLTF. The CDR3 nucleotides read TGTGCCAGCAGCTTTCCCGGACAGGGGGTGTTCTCTGGGGCCAACGTCCTGACTTTC.

On this clone: This specimen includes other DNA sequences encoding the same CDR3. The genes are TRBV6-5 and TRBJ2-2; possible D gene TRBD1, 6 bases. Per germline, CDR1 MNHEY and CDR2 SVGAGI. V lost 7 bases, J lost 1 base, and 7 bases lay in between. The CDR3 totals 13 residues. CDR3 in DNA: TGTGCCAGCACGACAGGGAACACCGGGGAGCTGTTTTTT. It encodes CASTTGNTGELFF.

V usage is TRBV19 and J usage is TRBJ2-2; possible D gene TRBD1, 6 bases. The ends were cut back, 3 bases at V and 5 bases at J, with 16 bases in the middle. The germline V gene has CDR1 LNHDA and CDR2 SQIVND (reference sequence). The length of the CDR3 is 16 residues. In DNA, the CDR3 is TGTGCCAGTAGTATGGTCCGGACAGCGGAGACCGGGGAGCTGTTTTTT. Translation: CASSMVRTAETGELFF.

The J gene is TRBJ2-7, the V gene TRBV30; TRBD1 agrees at 9 bases. There are 13 residues in the CDR3. From germline, CDR1 is GTSNPN and CDR2 SVGIG (reference sequence). J lost 3 bases, V lost 6 bases, and 6 bases had no gene match. CDR3 nucleotides: TGTGCCTGCCTGGGACAGGGTCTCTACGAGCAGTACTTC. Translation gives CACLGQGLYEQYF.

The rearrangement links TRBV18 to TRBJ2-5; D is perhaps TRBD2 (6 bases). In germline, CDR1 is KGHSH, CDR2 LQKENI. V lost 3 bases and J 5 bases, leaving 13 bases between the germline ends. The CDR3 consists of 14 residues. The CDR3 nucleotides read TGTGCCAGCTCACCGACTACGGGGGAGGAGACCCAGTACTTC. It codes for CASSPTTGEETQYF. The complete variable domain, with remaining parts taken from reference TRBV18 and TRBJ2-5, reads NAGVMQNPRHLVRRRGQEARLRCSPMKGHSHVYWYRQLPEEGLKFMVYLQKENIIDESGMPKERFSAEFPKEGPSILRIQQVVRGDSAAYFCASSPTTGEETQYFGPGTRLLVL.

This clone was found once. V usage is TRBV2 and J usage is TRBJ1-1; D remains unclear. The germline V and J ends were trimmed by 7 bases and 3 bases, with 9 bases remaining between them. CDR3 length: 12 amino acids. Germline V gene sequence: CDR1 SNHLY, CDR2 FYNNEI. The CDR3, as DNA: TGTGCCAGCACCCCGGGATACACTGAAGCTTTCTTT. This gives the protein CASTPGYTEAFF.

The gene calls are TRBV3-1 (or the pseudogene TRBV3-2) and TRBJ1-3; D call uncertain. Trimming left V 4 bases short and J 4 bases short, with 2 bases between. Germline loops: CDR1 LGHDT, CDR2 YNNKEL (reference sequence). There are 11 residues in the CDR3. The CDR3 DNA is TGTGCCAGCAGCCCGGGAAACACCATATATTTT. It translates to CASSPGNTIYF.

This CDR3 is CAVSGGSTEAFF. The CDR3 DNA follows: TGTGCAGTTTCAGGGGGCTCCACTGAAGCTTTCTTT. The rearrangement uses TRBV19 and TRBJ1-1; TRBD1 matches at 8 bases. CDR1 is LNHDA, CDR2 SQIVND, per germline (reference sequence). The CDR3 consists of 12 residues.